This T cell receptor beta chain was recorded in a study of Tregs in tolerant kidney transplant recipients. Study results and caveats: Nucleotide sequences could not be compared across some patients' samples due to primer changes. Validation in larger populations is needed because few patients were studied.

Repertoires were generated with immunoSEQ multiplex PCR, while TCRdb's copy carries only in-frame clones and drops some. Of fewer than 60,000 clones listed, 91% are singletons. A remark on this clone: Its antigen is unknown.

V gave up 8 bases and J gave up 5 bases; unmatched junction bases: 7. CDR3 size: 13 residues. The germline V gene encodes CDR1 SGHNT and CDR2 YENEEA. Mixed chimerism was transient after nonmyeloablative marrow transplants from related graft donors. The V call is TRBV11-3, the J call TRBJ2-5; 8 positions agree with TRBD1. This clonotype originated in a human patient who received a combined kidney and bone marrow transplant. Among the T cells, some may be from the graft donor. The starting material was CD8+ T cells from blood (PBMCs), obtained 24 months after the transplant. This chain's CDR3 is CASGQGFDETQYF. The CDR3 region has the DNA TGTGCCAGCGGACAGGGTTTTGATGAGACCCAGTACTTC.